This TCR beta chain emerged from a study of blood T cell repertoires in COVID-19. From germline, CDR1 is LNHDA and CDR2 SQIVND (reference sequence). The length of the CDR3 is 16 residues. V was clipped by 0 bases and J by 6 bases; unmatched bases: 8. Per the study methods: Amplifying reference gene primers gave estimates of nucleated cell counts. The assay was immunoSEQ multiplex PCR, and TCRdb's table has in-frame clones only and misses some. V and J calls and clone size come straight from that table; D and trimming were deduced from the DNA. The sample comprises about 250,000 clones, about four fifths of which are singletons, and nearly 9% rests with the top ten.

The chain carries TRBV19 and TRBJ1-2, with 9 bases that match TRBD1. This clonotype was obtained from a man older than 75 with acute or convalescent COVID-19. Sequencing was done on a sample of peripheral blood. This CDR3 is CASSIDTGTGSDGYTF. The CDR3 DNA sequence: TGTGCCAGTAGTATAGACACCGGGACAGGGTCGGATGGCTACACCTTC.